This TCR beta chain was recovered during a study of blood T cell repertoires in COVID-19. Looked up from germline, CDR1 is SGHRS and CDR2 is YFSETQ. V lost 4 bases to trimming and J lost 1 base; unmatched junction nucleotides: 2. The CDR3 is made up of 14 amino acids. In the original analysis: Estimates of nucleated cell counts were drawn from the amplification of reference gene primers. The assay was immunoSEQ multiplex PCR, and TCRdb's table has in-frame clones only and misses some. From that table come the V and J calls and clone size; the DNA was used to work out D and trimming. This table has 140,000 to 150,000 clones, approximately 91% appearing once.

This clonotype was obtained from a man between 65 and 85 years old with acute or convalescent COVID-19. V gene TRBV5-1 combines with J gene TRBJ1-1; 9 bases map to TRBD1. Sequenced input: peripheral blood. The CDR3 bases are TGCGCCAGCAGCACGGGACAGGGGAACACTGAAGCTTTCTTT. Encoded protein: CASSTGQGNTEAFF.